This note documents a single T cell receptor (beta chain) sequence. TCRdb reprocessed the 5' RACE reads and reports one entry per CDR3 protein, with no DNA. Recorded for this sample: 200,000 to 300,000 distinct CDR3 sequences. This entry belongs to a study of T cells expressing NK-cell markers. For the study at large: The TCR beta repertoires were obtained from sorted CD3+CD56+NKG2C+, CD3+CD56+NKG2C- and CD3+CD56-NKG2C+ T cells.

Germline V lookup: CDR1 SGDLS, CDR2 YYNGEE. The CDR3 loop spans 13 amino acids. This sequence originates from a man aged 18 to 29 in good health. The genes are TRBV9 and TRBJ2-7. Specimen: blood T cells: a sorted CD56 or NKG2C T cell subset, CD4+ or CD8+ T cells, or bulk PBMC T cells (not recorded which). CDR3: CASSGYRDSEQYF.